The rows below give T cell receptor beta chains drawn from one sample of a study of blood T cells in healthy people across ages. MiXCR was run by TCRdb on the 5' RACE reads, yielding one entry per CDR3 protein. The table lists about 1.4 million distinct CDR3 sequences, around 55% of them singletons. Sequenced sample: blood. All receptors come from a man in his late teens or twenties in good health. Both conserved end residues are part of each CDR3. D genes are given only for firm matches. Clone size is stated in some rows and not others, as once, few, many or a class when expanded.

d_gene: NA; j_gene: TRBJ1-2; abundance: NA; v_gene: TRBV4-2; CDR3nt: TGTGCCAGCAGCCAAGATTCGGAATTGTACTATGGCTACACCTTC; CDR3aa: CASSQDSELYYGYTF
d_gene: TRBD2; j_gene: TRBJ2-7; abundance: many; v_gene: TRBV3-1; CDR3nt: TGTGCCAGCAGTGCTGGCGGGGGGGTGGAGCAGTACTTC; CDR3aa: CASSAGGGVEQYF
d_gene: NA; j_gene: TRBJ2-1; abundance: few; v_gene: TRBV13; CDR3nt: TGTGCCAGCAGCACCTCGGGGTTAAGCTCCTACAATGAGCAGTTCTTC; CDR3aa: CASSTSGLSSYNEQFF
d_gene: NA; j_gene: TRBJ1-2; abundance: NA; v_gene: TRBV20-1; CDR3nt: TGCAGTGCCCTAAATGGGTTTGGCTACACCTTC; CDR3aa: CSALNGFGYTF
d_gene: TRBD2; j_gene: TRBJ2-7; abundance: NA; v_gene: TRBV4-1; CDR3nt: TGCGCCAGCAGCCAAGGGACTAGGACGAACTACGAGCAGTACTTC; CDR3aa: CASSQGTRTNYEQYF
d_gene: NA; j_gene: TRBJ2-7; abundance: NA; v_gene: TRBV5-5; CDR3nt: TGTGCCAGCAGCTTTGGCGGGACACCCGCCTACGAGCAGTACTTC; CDR3aa: CASSFGGTPAYEQYF
d_gene: NA; j_gene: TRBJ2-1; abundance: NA; v_gene: TRBV27; CDR3nt: TGTGCCAGCAGTTTAAGGGCCCCAGGGGAGCAGTTCTTC; CDR3aa: CASSLRAPGEQFF
d_gene: NA; j_gene: TRBJ2-7; abundance: NA; v_gene: TRBV2; CDR3nt: TGTGCCAGCAGTGTGATACTCTACGAGCAGTACTTC; CDR3aa: CASSVILYEQYF
d_gene: TRBD1; j_gene: TRBJ2-7; abundance: NA; v_gene: TRBV6-2/TRBV6-3; CDR3nt: TGTGCCAGCAGGGAAGGAACCTCGGGACAGTCGACCTCCGAGCAGTACTTC; CDR3aa: CASREGTSGQSTSEQYF
d_gene: NA; j_gene: TRBJ2-1; abundance: NA; v_gene: TRBV4-1; CDR3nt: TGCGCCAGCAGCCCCGATAAAGAGCCATACAATGAGCAGTTCTTC; CDR3aa: CASSPDKEPYNEQFF
d_gene: NA; j_gene: TRBJ2-7; abundance: few; v_gene: TRBV6-6; CDR3nt: TGTGCCAGCGGTGGAGTCTCCTACGAGCAGTACTTC; CDR3aa: CASGGVSYEQYF
d_gene: NA; j_gene: TRBJ1-6; abundance: NA; v_gene: TRBV4-1; CDR3nt: TGCGCCAGCAGCCCCCCAGAGAGGGGGAATAATTCACCCCTCCACTTT; CDR3aa: CASSPPERGNNSPLHF
d_gene: NA; j_gene: TRBJ2-3; abundance: NA; v_gene: TRBV11-2; CDR3nt: TGTGCCAGCAGCCCCCTTACAGGCGGGAGCACAGATACGCAGTATTTT; CDR3aa: CASSPLTGGSTDTQYF
d_gene: NA; j_gene: TRBJ1-2; abundance: NA; v_gene: TRBV9; CDR3nt: TGTGCCAGCAGCGTAGAGACAGCGAAAGCTAACTATGGCTACACCTTC; CDR3aa: CASSVETAKANYGYTF
d_gene: NA; j_gene: TRBJ2-5; abundance: NA; v_gene: TRBV5-1; CDR3nt: TGTGCCAGCAGCTTTTCACGGGAGACCCAGTACTTC; CDR3aa: CASSFSRETQYF
d_gene: NA; j_gene: TRBJ1-4; abundance: NA; v_gene: TRBV5-5; CDR3nt: TGTGCCAGCAGCTTGGTTCCCCAGACAACTAATGAAAAACTGTTTTTT; CDR3aa: CASSLVPQTTNEKLFF
d_gene: NA; j_gene: TRBJ2-1; abundance: once; v_gene: TRBV6-6; CDR3nt: TGTGCCAGCAGTTGTACAGAGGGCAATGAGCAGTTCTTC; CDR3aa: CASSCTEGNEQFF
d_gene: NA; j_gene: TRBJ1-2; abundance: NA; v_gene: TRBV6-5; CDR3nt: TGTGCCAGCAGTCGGGGCAGGACTCGAACCCACTATGGCTACACCTTC; CDR3aa: CASSRGRTRTHYGYTF